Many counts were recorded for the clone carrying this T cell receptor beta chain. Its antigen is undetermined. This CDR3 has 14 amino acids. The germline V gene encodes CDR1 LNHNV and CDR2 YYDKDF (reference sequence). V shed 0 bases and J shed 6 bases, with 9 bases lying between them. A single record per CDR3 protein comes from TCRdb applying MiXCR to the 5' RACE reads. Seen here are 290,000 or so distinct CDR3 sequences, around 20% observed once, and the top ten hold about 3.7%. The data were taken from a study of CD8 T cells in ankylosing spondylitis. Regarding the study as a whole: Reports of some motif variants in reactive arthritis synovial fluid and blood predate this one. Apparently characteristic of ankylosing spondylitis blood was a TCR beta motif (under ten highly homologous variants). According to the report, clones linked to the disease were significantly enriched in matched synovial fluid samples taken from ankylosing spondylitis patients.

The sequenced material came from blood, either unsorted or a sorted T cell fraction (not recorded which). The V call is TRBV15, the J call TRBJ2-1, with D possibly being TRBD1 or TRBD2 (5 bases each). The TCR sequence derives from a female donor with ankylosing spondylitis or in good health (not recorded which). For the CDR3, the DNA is TGTGCCACCAGCAGAGATATTGGGACCAATGAGCAGTTCTTC. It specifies CATSRDIGTNEQFF.